The count of the clone carrying this T cell receptor (beta chain) is one. TCRdb's copy holds only in-frame clones and misses some; the assay was immunoSEQ multiplex PCR. In the table there are 55,000 to 70,000 clones, about 85% of which are singletons. The sample comes from a study of early stage breast cancer tumors. This TCR was sampled from a person in their 40s with breast cancer. Sequencing was done on a sample of blood.

The CDR3 sequence: CASSLGGAGSYEQYF. The CDR3 coding sequence is TGTGCCAGCAGCTTAGGGGGGGCAGGTTCCTACGAGCAGTACTTC. The chain combines TRBV7-2 with TRBJ2-7, with D perhaps given as TRBD1 or TRBD2 (6 bases each). The CDR3 contains 15 residues. Per germline, CDR1 SGHTA and CDR2 FQGNSA. Deletions cut 1 base from V and 1 base from J, with 11 bases between.